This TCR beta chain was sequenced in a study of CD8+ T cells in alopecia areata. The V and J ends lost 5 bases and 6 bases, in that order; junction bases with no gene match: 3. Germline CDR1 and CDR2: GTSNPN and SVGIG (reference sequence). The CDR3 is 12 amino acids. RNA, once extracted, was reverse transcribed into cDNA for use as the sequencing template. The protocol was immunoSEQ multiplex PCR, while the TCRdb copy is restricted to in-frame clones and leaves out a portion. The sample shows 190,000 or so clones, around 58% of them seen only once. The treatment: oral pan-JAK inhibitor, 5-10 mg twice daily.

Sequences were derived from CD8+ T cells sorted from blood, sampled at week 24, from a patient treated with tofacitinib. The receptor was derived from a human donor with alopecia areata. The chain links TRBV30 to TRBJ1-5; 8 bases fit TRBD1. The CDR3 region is CAWDRGGQPQHF. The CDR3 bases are TGTGCCTGGGACAGGGGAGGTCAGCCCCAGCATTTT.